Listed below are T cell receptor beta chains from one sample, sequenced in a study of multiple sclerosis patients with progressive multifocal leukoencephalopathy. The data were produced by immunoSEQ multiplex PCR, yet TCRdb's version contains in-frame clones alone and is incomplete. The sample yields some 30,000 clones, nearly 90% seen once. Here the sequenced sample was PBMCs, taken from a patient treated with natalizumab. These receptors were obtained from a human donor with multiple sclerosis. CDR3s include the opening cysteine and the closing phenylalanine or tryptophan. D genes are given only for firm matches. Part of the rows lack a size; the others show once, few, many or a class for expanded clones.

v_gene	j_gene	d_gene	abundance	CDR3nt	CDR3aa
TRBV7-2	TRBJ2-2	NA	NA	TGTGCCAGCAGCTTAGATCTGGGTGTGCTGTTTTTT	CASSLDLGVLFF
TRBV4-2	TRBJ2-7	TRBD1	NA	TGTGCCAGCAGCCGAGACCCGGGACAGGGGATCTACGAGCAGTACTTC	CASSRDPGQGIYEQYF
TRBV5-6	TRBJ1-2	NA	NA	TGTGCCAGCAGCGAGACTACTCGGTCCTATGGCTACACCTTC	CASSETTRSYGYTF
TRBV15	TRBJ2-3	NA	NA	TGTGCCACCAGCAGAGAATTTGGAAGCACAGATACGCAGTATTTT	CATSREFGSTDTQYF
TRBV5-1	TRBJ1-1	TRBD1	NA	TGCGCCAGCAGCCAAGCACCGGGACAGGGCGCGAACACTGAAGCTTTCTTT	CASSQAPGQGANTEAFF
TRBV28	TRBJ1-1	NA	NA	TGTGCCAGCAGTTTATTAGGGGCGGAGGATTTGGGTGAAGCTTTCTTT	CASSLLGAEDLGEAFF
TRBV11-2	TRBJ2-1	TRBD2	NA	TGTGCCAGCAGCTTATCAACAGGGGTAGCGGGAGTTTCTTACAGTGAGCAGTTCTTC	CASSLSTGVAGVSYSEQFF
TRBV27	TRBJ2-7	NA	NA	TGTGCCAGCAGTTTTGGGACTTTCTACGAGCAGTACTTC	CASSFGTFYEQYF
TRBV29-1	TRBJ2-1	TRBD2	NA	TGCAGCGCTAGCGGGAGTACCCATGAGCAGTTCTTC	CSASGSTHEQFF
TRBV30	TRBJ2-7	TRBD1	NA	TGTGCCTGGAGTGTAAGGGGGCGCTACGAGCAGTACTTC	CAWSVRGRYEQYF
TRBV9	TRBJ2-7	NA	NA	TGTGCCAGCAGCGTAGGGGGTCCCCAGGTGGAGCAGTACTTC	CASSVGGPQVEQYF
TRBV4-3	TRBJ1-2	NA	NA	TGCGCCAGCAGCCAAGATATGGGGCCCCGTAACTATGGCTACACCTTC	CASSQDMGPRNYGYTF
TRBV13	TRBJ1-4	NA	NA	TGTGCCAGCAGACCCTACTTGACGGAGGAACTGTTTTTT	CASRPYLTEELFF
TRBV6-6	TRBJ2-7	TRBD1	few	TGTGCCAGCAGAACTCGACAGGGGGGCAAGGACGAGCAGTACTTC	CASRTRQGGKDEQYF
TRBV9	TRBJ1-3	NA	NA	TGTGCCAGCAGCCCCGTCTTAGGGGACTCTGGAAACACCATATATTTT	CASSPVLGDSGNTIYF
TRBV28	TRBJ2-1	TRBD2	NA	TGTGCCAGCAGTTCCCTACGACTAGCGGAGAACTACAATGAGCAGTTCTTC	CASSSLRLAENYNEQFF
TRBV27	TRBJ2-1	NA	NA	TGTGCCAGCAGTTTATTGGGATCCAACAATGAGCAGTTCTTC	CASSLLGSNNEQFF
TRBV28	TRBJ2-3	TRBD2	NA	TGTGCGACCAGCGGGCGTACCGGGACTAGGCCCACAGATACGCAGTATTTT	CATSGRTGTRPTDTQYF
TRBV7-2	TRBJ2-7	NA	NA	TGTGCCAGCAGCTTAAAAGGGAGCTACGAGCAGTACTTC	CASSLKGSYEQYF